The 26 T cell receptor beta chains presented below share a single source sample, sequenced in a study of cytomegalovirus exposure and HLA in healthy donors. PCR was performed using 60 Vbeta and 13 Jbeta primers. Profiled with immunoSEQ multiplex PCR; TCRdb holds only in-frame clones, not every one. Counted here are some 79,000 clones, around three fifths occurring once; the ten biggest clones make up about 15%. The specimen was PBMCs. Every receptor here comes from a woman between 35 and 50 years old in good health and CMV-seropositive.

This clone was counted a few times. The chain couples TRBV21-1 to TRBJ1-2; the D call of TRBD1 is as the table states it, not checked on the DNA. TRBV21-1 counts as a pseudogene. This CDR3 comprises 14 residues. CDR3 in amino acids: CASSKGRGSYGYTF. For the CDR3, the DNA is TGTGCCAGCAGCAAGGGTAGGGGGAGCTATGGCTACACCTTC.

The chain has TRBV10-1 and TRBJ1-1, with D maybe TRBD1 (6 bases). The germline V and J ends were trimmed by 4 bases and 4 bases, with 10 bases remaining between them. The CDR3 has 13 amino acids. Germline V CDR1 and CDR2: WNHNN, SYGVQD (reference sequence). Here the CDR3 reads CASSVQGGTEAFF. The CDR3 DNA reads TGCGCCAGCAGTGTCCAAGGGGGCACTGAAGCTTTCTTT.

The genes are TRBV19 and TRBJ2-7; 7 bases match TRBD1. The CDR3 consists of 15 residues. V dropped 4 bases and J dropped 0; count of bases not matched to a gene: 6. Germline V gene sequence: CDR1 LNHDA, CDR2 SQIVND (reference sequence). The chain's CDR3 is CASSKGQDASYEQYF. The CDR3 coding sequence is TGTGCCAGTAGTAAAGGACAGGATGCCTCCTACGAGCAGTACTTC.

In this sample, this clone turned up once. The chain recombines TRBV5-4 with TRBJ1-2; the match to TRBD1 covers 8 bases. The CDR3 covers 13 residues. J was trimmed by 7 bases and V by 3 bases; bases with no gene match: 5. Germline loops: CDR1 SGHNT, CDR2 YYREEE (reference sequence). CDR3 in DNA: TGTGCCAGCAGCTACCCGGACAGGGCTGGCTACACCTTC. Translated: CASSYPDRAGYTF.

This chain connects TRBV11-3 to TRBJ2-7; a weak D match, TRBD1 (5 bases). V dropped 3 bases and J dropped 1 base, with 7 bases sitting between them. Germline CDR1 reads SGHNT; CDR2 reads YENEEA. The CDR3 has 13 amino acids. In DNA form, the CDR3 reads TGTGCCAGCAGCTTGGGGCAGTCCTACGAGCAGTACTTC. It codes for CASSLGQSYEQYF.

V gene TRBV28 combines with J gene TRBJ2-2; TRBD1 matches at 10 bases. CDR1 is MDHEN and CDR2 is SYDVKM in the germline V gene. Losses at the gene ends were 3 bases for V and 6 bases for J; bases not matched to a gene: 19. The CDR3 has 20 amino acids. For the CDR3, the DNA is TGTGCCAGCAGTTTGTTCGCAACTAAACCGGGACAGGGGTTTTCCGGGGAGCTGTTTTTT. As protein: CASSLFATKPGQGFSGELFF.

This sequence joins TRBV19 and TRBJ2-3; 9 nucleotides match TRBD1. Germline V lookup: CDR1 LNHDA, CDR2 SQIVND (reference sequence). Trimming took 1 base from V and 2 from J; bases not matched to a gene: 7. The CDR3 is 17 amino acids. CDR3 region: CASSIGDRARDTDTQYF. The CDR3 nucleotides read TGTGCCAGTAGTATAGGGGACAGGGCGAGGGACACAGATACGCAGTATTTT.

V gene TRBV28 combines with J gene TRBJ1-2; TRBD1 agrees at 8 bases. This CDR3 has 14 residues. Germline CDR1 and CDR2: MDHEN and SYDVKM. V shed 6 bases, J shed 5 bases, and the junction held 8 bases outside the gene matches. As DNA, the CDR3 is TGTGCCAGCAGAGGGACAGGTGATGTGTATGGCTACACCTTC. Residues: CASRGTGDVYGYTF.

V is TRBV28 and J is TRBJ1-2, with D unresolved. The CDR3 is 16 amino acids. The germline V gene has CDR1 MDHEN and CDR2 SYDVKM. Trimming cost V 2 bases and J 4 bases, with 17 bases left between them. The CDR3 loop reads CASSLPSRGTGYGYTF. The CDR3 DNA sequence: TGTGCCAGCAGTTTACCCTCCCGGGGAACGGGCTATGGCTACACCTTC.

The chain joins TRBV2 to TRBJ1-1, with D possibly TRBD1 on 5 matching bases. The germline CDR1 and CDR2 sequences are SNHLY and FYNNEI. Trimming pared 2 bases from V and 1 base from J, leaving 11 bases between. This CDR3 is built from 15 residues. The CDR3, as DNA: TGTGCCAGCAGTGAATTCGGTCAGGGGAACACTGAAGCTTTCTTT. Translation gives CASSEFGQGNTEAFF.

The rearrangement joins TRBV7-2 to TRBJ1-2; D uncertain. The CDR3 sequence is 14 residues long. Deletions cut 1 base from V and 4 bases from J, with 10 bases between. Per the germline V gene, CDR1 is SGHTA and CDR2 is FQGNSA. CDR3 residues: CASSLVTAGYGYTF. The CDR3, as DNA: TGTGCCAGCAGCTTAGTGACCGCGGGCTATGGCTACACCTTC.

The chain employs TRBV5-1 and TRBJ2-7, with TRBD2 matching over 7 bases. The CDR3 has 12 residues. Germline CDR1 is SGHRS and CDR2 is YFSETQ. V gave up 5 bases and J gave up 3 bases; unmatched junction bases: 2. The CDR3 loop is CASRAGDYEQYF. CDR3 nucleotide sequence: TGCGCCAGCAGGGCGGGAGACTACGAGCAGTACTTC.

The V call is TRBV9, the J call TRBJ2-7; the D is unclear. The CDR3 has 13 residues. Germline CDR1 is SGDLS and CDR2 is YYNGEE. V gave up 4 bases and J gave up 2 bases, with 10 bases separating them. The CDR3 DNA is TGTGCCAGCAGCCCGGCCACAGCCTACGAGCAGTACTTC. It specifies CASSPATAYEQYF.

The chain recombines TRBV7-2 with TRBJ1-5; D not certain. Germline V gene lookup returns CDR1 SGHTA and CDR2 FQGNSA. V was cut by 2 bases and J by 3 bases, with 11 bases left in between. This CDR3 comprises 15 residues. The CDR3 here is CASSLMSGYNQPQHF. CDR3 coding DNA: TGTGCCAGCAGCTTAATGTCGGGATACAATCAGCCCCAGCATTTT.

This clone was picked up a small number of times. This chain uses TRBV11-2 with TRBJ2-5; D possibly corresponds to TRBD1 (5 bases). This CDR3 has 14 residues. V dropped 1 base and J dropped 4 bases, with 10 bases sitting between them. Germline V gene lookup returns CDR1 SGHAT and CDR2 FQNNGV. The CDR3 nucleotides read TGTGCCAGCAGCTTAGGGTCAGGGATAGAGACCCAGTACTTC. Amino acid sequence: CASSLGSGIETQYF.

In the case of this clone: A read error may account for a junction end that differs from germline. This sample also contains other DNA sequences that code for the same CDR3. The chain links TRBV6-5 to TRBJ2-4; tentatively, D is TRBD1 (6 bases). The length of the CDR3 is 15 residues. CDR1 and CDR2 (germline): MNHEY, SVGAGI. The CDR3 DNA is TGCGCCAGCAGGGTTGATACAGGGTCCAAAAACATTCAGTACTTC. Translated: CASRVDTGSKNIQYF.

The rearrangement uses TRBV15 and TRBJ2-3, with 13 bases identical to TRBD2. The CDR3 runs to 20 residues. V lost 3 bases, J lost 2 bases, and 14 bases stayed unmatched. Germline values: CDR1 LNHNV, CDR2 YYDKDF (reference sequence). The CDR3 DNA reads TGTGCCACCAGCAGTACTAGCGGGAGGGCCGCTGCCGAGAACACAGATACGCAGTATTTT. Protein product: CATSSTSGRAAAENTDTQYF.

CDR3 bases: TGTGCCAGCAGCTCAGAGGGGACAGAGCACAATGAGCAGTTCTTC. Amino acid sequence: CASSSEGTEHNEQFF. This chain connects TRBV7-9 to TRBJ2-1, with 7 positions matching TRBD1. V shed 4 bases, J shed 5 bases, and the junction held 8 bases outside the gene matches. The CDR3 runs to 15 residues. Germline V gene lookup returns CDR1 SEHNR and CDR2 FQNEAQ (reference sequence).

The chain links TRBV11-2 to TRBJ2-7, with no clear D. CDR3 size: 11 residues. The germline CDR1 and CDR2 sequences are SGHAT and FQNNGV. Trimming took 7 bases from V and 2 from J, leaving 6 bases between them. The CDR3 nucleotides read TGTGCCAGCACCAGTACCTACGAGCAGTACTTC. As protein: CASTSTYEQYF.

The rearrangement joins TRBV27 to TRBJ1-5; the D gene is possibly TRBD1 (6 bases). Between the trimmed V and J ends, which lost 5 bases and 7 bases, there was a span of 18 bases. CDR1 is MNHEY and CDR2 is SMNVEV in the germline V gene (reference sequence). The CDR3 is made up of 15 amino acids. The CDR3 nucleotides are TGTGCCAGCAGTGTAGCCAGGGGAGAAGGACAGCCCCAGCATTTT. This translates into CASSVARGEGQPQHF.

Comments on this clone: The junction and the germline gene differ at one end; a read error may be behind it. The chain has TRBV7-2 and TRBJ2-4; a possible D gene is TRBD1 (6 bases). Germline CDR1 is SGHTA and CDR2 is FQGNSA. The CDR3 is 14 residues long. The CDR3 is CASSLAGARNIQYF. In DNA form, the CDR3 reads TGTGCCAGCAGCTTAGCGGGGGCCAGAAACATTCAGTACTTC. The variable domain in full, completed from reference TRBV7-2 and TRBJ2-4, reads GAGVSQSPSNKVTEKGKDVELRCDPISGHTALYWYRQSLGQGLEFLIYFQGNSAPDKSGLPSDRFSAERTGGSVSTLTIQRTQQEDSAVYLCASSLAGARNIQYFGAGTRLSVL.

The rearrangement joins TRBV28 to TRBJ2-2; 7 bases line up with TRBD1. Germline V lookup: CDR1 MDHEN, CDR2 SYDVKM. The CDR3 sequence is 16 residues long. Trimming took 6 bases from V and 3 from J; bases not matched to a gene: 10. The DNA for the CDR3 is TGTGCCAGCAGGGCCATATCCGACAGGGACACCGGGGAGCTGTTTTTT. Translating it yields CASRAISDRDTGELFF.

V usage is TRBV18 and J usage is TRBJ2-3; possibly TRBD1 for D (6 bases). This CDR3 contains 13 residues. CDR1 is KGHSH and CDR2 is LQKENI in the germline V gene. The V gene lost 5 bases and the J gene lost 3 bases, with 9 bases spanning the gap. This chain's CDR3 is CASSSGATDTQYF. CDR3 nucleotide sequence: TGTGCCAGCTCATCAGGGGCAACAGATACGCAGTATTTT.

The chain links TRBV9 to TRBJ1-1; D gene ambiguous. CDR3 length: 15 residues. Trimming cost V 6 bases and J 0 bases, with 15 bases left between them. Germline-derived CDR1 and CDR2 are SGDLS and YYNGEE. CDR3 loop: CASTTVPHLNTEAFF. The CDR3 region has the DNA TGTGCCAGCACCACAGTGCCACATCTGAACACTGAAGCTTTCTTT.

The chain is built from TRBV19 and TRBJ2-5; perhaps TRBD1 as D (5 bases). The CDR3 runs 15 residues. The V end was cut by 4 bases, the J end by 0 bases, with 12 bases between. Germline assignment: CDR1 LNHDA and CDR2 SQIVND (reference sequence). As DNA, the CDR3 is TGTGCCAGTAGTACCCTAGACAGCTACCAAGAGACCCAGTACTTC. It codes for CASSTLDSYQETQYF.

The chain combines TRBV20-1 with TRBJ2-7; 7 bases are shared with TRBD2. This CDR3 comprises 11 residues. Per germline, CDR1 DFQATT and CDR2 SNEGSKA (reference sequence). CDR3 region: CGGGIDYEQYF. In nucleotides, the CDR3 is TGCGGGGGGGGGATCGACTACGAGCAGTACTTC.